This entry lists 9 T cell receptor beta chains sequenced from one sample in a study of blood T cell repertoires in COVID-19. Sequenced by immunoSEQ multiplex PCR; TCRdb stores in-frame clones only, minus some. The table includes 45,000 or so clones, 87% detected once. Input material: peripheral blood. The source of these receptors is a woman older than 75 in a cohort sampled during active or convalescent COVID-19.

The chain employs TRBV7-6 and TRBJ2-5; 10 nucleotides line up with TRBD2. Germline CDR1 and CDR2: SGHVS and FNYEAQ. The CDR3 consists of 18 residues. J lost 5 bases, V lost 2 bases, and 14 bases had no gene match. CDR3 sequence (DNA): TGTGCCAGCAGCTTACTAGGGGCCGCTAGCGGGAGCTGGGAGACCCAGTACTTC. Protein product: CASSLLGAASGSWETQYF.

The chain is built from TRBV5-1 and TRBJ2-1, with 10 bases that match TRBD1. Germline CDR1 reads SGHRS; CDR2 reads YFSETQ. The trim removed 0 bases at V and 7 bases at J, leaving 1 base unmatched. The CDR3 has 14 amino acids. The CDR3 protein is CASSLGTGGNEQFF. In DNA, the CDR3 is TGCGCCAGCAGCTTGGGGACAGGGGGGAATGAGCAGTTCTTC.

The rearrangement uses TRBV2 and TRBJ2-6; 10 bases are a match to TRBD1. V was clipped by 6 bases and J by 0 bases; unmatched bases: 5. This CDR3 is built from 17 residues. Germline V lookup: CDR1 SNHLY, CDR2 FYNNEI. CDR3 DNA sequence: TGTGCCAGCAGGAGGGACAGGGGAGTCTCTGGGGCCAACGTCCTGACTTTC. Its translation: CASRRDRGVSGANVLTF.

This rearrangement joins TRBV12-3 or TRBV12-4 to TRBJ2-7; 7 nucleotides align to TRBD1. V lost 5 bases, J lost 6 bases, and 7 bases stayed unmatched. The CDR3 runs to 13 residues. CDR3 in amino acids: CASSRSTGLEQYF. The CDR3 DNA follows: TGTGCCAGCAGTCGATCGACAGGGCTCGAGCAGTACTTC.

This clone was seen just once. This chain joins TRBV7-2 and TRBJ2-2; the match to TRBD2 covers 8 bases. Germline V gene sequence: CDR1 SGHTA, CDR2 FQGNSA. The CDR3 is 14 amino acids. With 6 bases clipped from V and 4 bases from J, the junction kept 4 bases outside the gene matches. The CDR3 sequence: CASSISGTTGELFF. CDR3 nucleotide sequence: TGTGCCAGCAGTATTAGCGGGACCACCGGGGAGCTGTTTTTT.

The rearrangement joins TRBV5-1 to TRBJ2-2; 7 bases are a match to TRBD1. The CDR3 covers 15 residues. Germline V gives CDR1 SGHRS, CDR2 YFSETQ. Trimming removed 1 base from V and 4 bases from J; junction bases left unmatched: 4. The chain's CDR3 is CASSLPGGFTGELFF. CDR3 coding DNA: TGCGCCAGCAGCTTGCCAGGGGGATTCACCGGGGAGCTGTTTTTT.

The chain combines TRBV21-1 with TRBJ1-1. TRBV21-1 is a known pseudogene. CDR3 length equals 16 residues. In DNA, the CDR3 is TGTGCCAGCAGCAAAAGGGGGGGCAGCATGAACACTGAAGCTTTCTTT. The encoded protein is CASSKRGGSMNTEAFF.

The chain links TRBV6-2 or TRBV6-3 to TRBJ2-7; D might be TRBD2 (6 bases). Trimming shortened V by 4 bases and J by 3 bases, and 13 bases separated the two germline ends. The CDR3 sequence is 14 residues long. The V gene's germline CDR1 is MNHEY and CDR2 SVGEGT. The CDR3 coding sequence is TGTGCCAGCAGTTCTCGACTAGTCTACTACGAGCAGTACTTC. It encodes CASSSRLVYYEQYF.

The chain carries TRBV13 and TRBJ2-3; TRBD1 is a possible D gene (6 bases). The V gene lost 3 bases and the J gene lost 1 base, with 11 bases spanning the gap. Germline CDR1 PRHDT, CDR2 FYEKMQ (reference sequence). The CDR3 totals 15 residues. The CDR3 spells CASSFTGKGTDTQYF. The DNA for the CDR3 is TGTGCCAGCAGCTTTACAGGGAAGGGCACAGATACGCAGTATTTT.